This TCR beta chain was identified during a study of sequential checkpoint blockade in melanoma. Background on the study: Arm A got nivolumab then ipilimumab; arm B the reverse, 1:1. Each arm's sequence ended with maintenance nivolumab.

Germline CDR1 and CDR2: MDHEN and SYDVKM. CDR3 length: 14 amino acids. The junction had 8 bases not matched to a gene; V was cut back by 8 bases and J by 4 bases. Clones were read by immunoSEQ multiplex PCR, and TCRdb kept only the in-frame ones, dropping some. This table has roughly 11,000 clones, about 80% appearing once. Treatment reported: randomized to nivolumab then ipilimumab (arm A) or the reverse (arm B). Patients had received no earlier DNA-damaging chemotherapy. From thawed PBMCs, live CD3+CD8+ cells negative for CD19 and CD56 were sorted. The sequence was obtained from a human donor with melanoma. J is TRBJ1-1 and V is TRBV28; TRBD1 aligns across 9 bases. Specimen: CD8+ T cells sorted from blood (inferred from file names), collected from a patient given nivolumab and ipilimumab in sequence. Here the CDR3 DNA reads TGTGCCAGCCGAGGGACAGGGTCCGGCACTGAAGCTTTCTTT. It codes for CASRGTGSGTEAFF.